The 21 T cell receptor beta chains below come from one sample, sequenced in a study of T cell changes during pregnancy in multiple sclerosis. TCRdb's copy holds only in-frame clones and misses some; the assay was immunoSEQ multiplex PCR. The data contain tens of thousands of clones, roughly 92% of them seen just once; the ten biggest clones take up 3% to 4%. The material was peripheral blood, obtained after pregnancy. The receptors derive from a female donor in good health, enrolled as a control in a pregnancy study.

The J gene is TRBJ1-4, the V gene TRBV9; D may be TRBD1 (5 bases). Deletions cut 3 bases from V and 4 bases from J, with 10 bases between. The CDR3 spans 14 residues. Germline loops: CDR1 SGDLS, CDR2 YYNGEE. The CDR3, as DNA: TGTGCCAGCAGCGCCGGGGGTTATAATGAAAAACTGTTTTTT. It codes for CASSAGGYNEKLFF.

The gene calls are TRBV30 and TRBJ1-5, with 7 bases matching TRBD1. With 3 bases clipped from V and 4 bases from J, the junction kept 12 bases outside the gene matches. This CDR3 is built from 16 residues. Germline CDR1 GTSNPN, CDR2 SVGIG (reference sequence). The CDR3 protein is CAWSAKMGQKNQPQHF. CDR3 DNA sequence: TGTGCCTGGAGCGCAAAGATGGGACAGAAGAATCAGCCCCAGCATTTT.

On this clone: Sequence at one end of the junction differs from germline and may be a read error. CDR3 in amino acids: CASSQGLPSDEQYF. The CDR3 DNA follows: TGTGCTAGCAGCCAGGGGCTTCCATCCGACGAGCAGTACTTC. The chain links TRBV7-7 to TRBJ2-7; possibly TRBD1 for D (6 bases). Germline V gives CDR1 SSHAT, CDR2 FNYEAQ (reference sequence). This CDR3 is built from 14 residues.

This chain uses TRBV14 with TRBJ1-2; no reliable D call. The V end lost 0 bases, the J end lost 2 bases, and 16 bases lay between the germline ends. The CDR3 runs 17 residues. Germline CDR1 is SGHDN and CDR2 is FVKESK. The CDR3 here is CASSQERAPLSNYGYTF. The CDR3 nucleotides read TGTGCCAGCAGCCAAGAGAGAGCGCCACTCTCAAACTATGGCTACACCTTC.

V and J are TRBV6-1 and TRBJ2-2, with D perhaps TRBD2 (6 bases). The V gene's germline CDR1 is MNHNS and CDR2 SASEGT. CDR3 length: 13 residues. V was clipped by 4 bases and J by 6 bases, with 9 bases between them. CDR3 loop: CASSVAGSGELFF. The CDR3 nucleotides read TGTGCCAGCAGTGTTGCGGGGTCCGGGGAGCTGTTTTTT.

The rearrangement links TRBV9 to TRBJ2-3, with 7 positions matching TRBD2. CDR1 and CDR2 from the germline V gene are SGDLS and YYNGEE. V shed 0 bases and J 3 bases; nucleotides not matched to a gene: 4. CDR3 length equals 15 residues. CDR3 nucleotides: TGTGCCAGCAGCGTAGTCGGGGGGAGAACAGATACGCAGTATTTT. Translated: CASSVVGGRTDTQYF.

This rearrangement joins TRBV4-2 to TRBJ2-5; possibly TRBD2 for D (6 bases). CDR3 length: 15 amino acids. CDR1 LGHNA and CDR2 YNFKEQ come from the germline V gene. The V end lost 4 bases, the J end lost 6 bases, and 18 bases lay between the germline ends. In DNA, the CDR3 is TGTGCCAGCAGCCCCACCCGACTAGAGCAGAAGACCCAGTACTTC. Its protein product is CASSPTRLEQKTQYF.

The chain combines TRBV2 with TRBJ2-3; no clear D. V dropped 3 bases and J dropped 9 bases, with 7 bases sitting between them. This CDR3 spans 11 amino acids. Germline lookup yields CDR1 SNHLY and CDR2 FYNNEI. The CDR3 sequence: CASSEAPTQYF. In DNA form, the CDR3 reads TGTGCCAGCAGTGAGGCCCCCACGCAGTATTTT.

This chain uses TRBV28 with TRBJ2-4, with 8 bases lining up with TRBD2. Germline values: CDR1 MDHEN, CDR2 SYDVKM. With V trimmed by 5 bases and J by 8 bases, 17 bases remained unmatched. The CDR3 length is 17 residues. The CDR3 DNA is TGTGCCAGCAGTGAGGGGCGAAGCGGGAGACCCAGCGACATTCAGTACTTC. It is translated as CASSEGRSGRPSDIQYF.

This chain uses TRBV7-9 with TRBJ2-3; possible D gene TRBD1, 5 bases. This CDR3 contains 13 residues. Germline CDR1 SEHNR, CDR2 FQNEAQ (reference sequence). The ends were cut back, 7 bases at V and 0 bases at J, with 8 bases in the middle. CDR3 loop: CASTQVSTDTQYF. In nucleotides, the CDR3 is TGTGCCAGCACACAGGTTAGCACAGATACGCAGTATTTT.

This chain links TRBV5-1 with TRBJ2-5; TRBD1 matches 7 bases. Germline values: CDR1 SGHRS, CDR2 YFSETQ. CDR3 length: 15 amino acids. V was clipped by 3 bases and J by 1 base; unmatched bases: 6. CDR3 DNA sequence: TGCGCCAGCAGCTGGGGGACAGAAACCCAAGAGACCCAGTACTTC. Its translation: CASSWGTETQETQYF.

This clone came up once. The V and J genes are TRBV5-5 and TRBJ2-7; tentatively, D is TRBD1 (5 bases). The CDR3 covers 13 residues. Germline CDR1 SGHKS, CDR2 YYEKEE (reference sequence). Deletions cut 4 bases from V and 0 bases from J, with 8 bases between. CDR3 coding DNA: TGTGCCAGCAGCACGGACACCTCCTACGAGCAGTACTTC. Translation gives CASSTDTSYEQYF.

V usage is TRBV25-1 and J usage is TRBJ1-2, with TRBD1 matching over 10 bases. The germline gives CDR1 MGHDK, CDR2 SYGVNS. Losses at the gene ends were 2 bases for V and 6 bases for J; bases not matched to a gene: 3. This CDR3 has 14 amino acids. CDR3 DNA sequence: TGTGCCAGCAGTGAAATTGGGACAGGGGATGGCTACACCTTC. Its protein is CASSEIGTGDGYTF.

J is TRBJ1-1 and V is TRBV14; D is uncertain. Germline values: CDR1 SGHDN, CDR2 FVKESK. The CDR3 is 17 amino acids. V was clipped by 0 bases and J by 5 bases, with 19 bases between them. As DNA, the CDR3 is TGTGCCAGCAGCCAAGAGGAGGTCCTGGGTATCGGAACTGAAGCTTTCTTT. Translation gives CASSQEEVLGIGTEAFF.

This chain uses TRBV6-1 with TRBJ2-7; no definite D call. Germline CDR1 and CDR2: MNHNS and SASEGT. The CDR3 consists of 15 residues. V was trimmed by 0 bases and J by 5 bases, leaving 14 bases between them. The CDR3 bases are TGTGCCAGCAGTGAAGCGGGCAGTCAGGCCGACGAGCAGTACTTC. This encodes CASSEAGSQADEQYF.

This chain connects TRBV7-6 to TRBJ2-5; D ambiguous. This CDR3 is built from 11 residues. V was trimmed by 5 bases and J by 4 bases, leaving 5 bases between them. Germline-derived CDR1 and CDR2 are SGHVS and FNYEAQ. The CDR3 reads CASSPRETQYF. CDR3 bases: TGTGCCAGCAGCCCGAGAGAGACCCAGTACTTC. Together with reference TRBV7-6 and TRBJ2-5, the CDR3 gives the full variable domain: GAGVSQSPRYKVTKRGQDVALRCDPISGHVSLYWYRQALGQGPEFLTYFNYEAQQDKSGLPNDRFSAERPEGSISTLTIQRTEQRDSAMYRCASSPRETQYFGPGTRLLVL.

The chain is built from TRBV11-3 and TRBJ1-1, with TRBD1 identical over 7 bases. Per germline, CDR1 SGHNT and CDR2 YENEEA. The CDR3 is 17 residues long. J lost 1 base, V lost 5 bases, and 13 bases had no gene match. CDR3 protein: CASSVGPWDSQNTEAFF. In DNA form, the CDR3 reads TGTGCCAGCAGCGTAGGCCCATGGGACAGCCAGAACACTGAAGCTTTCTTT.

For the CDR3, the DNA is TGCGCCAGCAGCCCCCTATATGGTGGCAATCAGCCCCAGCATTTT. Protein product: CASSPLYGGNQPQHF. The J gene is TRBJ1-5, the V gene TRBV5-1; D gene ambiguous. Trimming stripped 4 bases from V and 2 bases from J, with 13 bases between. This CDR3 is built from 15 residues. CDR1 is SGHRS, CDR2 YFSETQ, per germline.

Only one count was recorded for this clone. The gene calls are TRBV11-2 and TRBJ2-7; perhaps TRBD2 as D (6 bases). Germline lookup yields CDR1 SGHAT and CDR2 FQNNGV. V lost 1 base and J lost 7, with 26 bases in between. The CDR3 spans 18 residues. The CDR3 sequence: CASSLVLSLYQQAGEQYF. For the CDR3, the DNA is TGTGCCAGCAGCTTAGTCTTGAGCCTTTACCAACAGGCGGGGGAGCAGTACTTC.

The chain uses TRBV4-2 and TRBJ1-5, with a weak D call TRBD1 (6 bases). The CDR3 runs to 16 residues. Trimming left V 1 base short and J 0 bases short, with 10 bases between. The germline gives CDR1 LGHNA, CDR2 YNFKEQ. The CDR3 is CASSQARGHSNQPQHF. CDR3 sequence (DNA): TGTGCCAGCAGCCAAGCCAGGGGACATAGCAATCAGCCCCAGCATTTT.

This clone was recorded once. In DNA, the CDR3 is TGTGCCAGCAGTGAAGCGATCGGACAGGGCGGGGAAAAACTGTTTTTT. Translated, it gives CASSEAIGQGGEKLFF. The rearrangement links TRBV6-1 to TRBJ1-4; 8 bases fit TRBD1. The germline gives CDR1 MNHNS, CDR2 SASEGT. The length of the CDR3 is 16 residues. V was pared by 0 bases and J by 8 bases, with 8 bases of the junction left unmatched.